The entry below describes one T cell receptor (beta chain). Its antigen is as yet unknown. The data belong to a study of monozygotic twins with inflammatory bowel disease. Researchers generated cDNA in eight separate reactions per sample. After re-calling the 5' RACE reads, TCRdb lists one entry per CDR3 protein, DNA absent. The table gives about 440,000 distinct CDR3 sequences; the top ten clones make up 2.4% of it. Whole-study results and caveats: Differing immunosuppressive treatments may have added variability to patient repertoires. There was no support for any single strong signal or clonotype associated with IBD.

The material sequenced was blood. This receptor was identified in a human donor with ulcerative colitis or Crohn's disease, or a healthy co-twin of an affected twin (not recorded which).

CDR3 amino acids: CSARLPSGNTIYF. The gene calls are TRBV20-1 and TRBJ1-3. The length of the CDR3 is 13 residues. The germline V gene has CDR1 DFQATT and CDR2 SNEGSKA (reference sequence).